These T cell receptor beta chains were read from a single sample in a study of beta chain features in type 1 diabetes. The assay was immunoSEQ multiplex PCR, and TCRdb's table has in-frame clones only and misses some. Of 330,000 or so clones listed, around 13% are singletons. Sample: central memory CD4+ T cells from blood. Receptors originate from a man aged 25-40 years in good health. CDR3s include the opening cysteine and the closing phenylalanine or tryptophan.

CASSETGDSGYTF,TRBJ1-2,TRBV2
CASSQDGGSKNIQYF,TRBJ2-4,TRBV4-2
CASSRISQRGDQPQHF,TRBJ1-5,TRBV19
CASSLSPGVGQPQHF,TRBJ1-5,TRBV6-1
CASSPRRGWETQYF,TRBJ2-5,TRBV11-1
CASSKGPANTGELFF,TRBJ2-2,TRBV7-2
CASMVWGDSSGANVLTF,TRBJ2-6,TRBV13
CASSLAFGRNEQFF,TRBJ2-1,TRBV11-3
CASSWGRTEAFF,TRBJ1-1,TRBV7-2
CASTVGRAPGELFF,TRBJ2-2,TRBV7-8
CSAGNPDQPQHF,TRBJ1-5,TRBV29-1
CASSLNRNTGELFF,TRBJ2-2,TRBV7-7
CASSMGGSNSPLHF,TRBJ1-6,TRBV19
CASSQGYRTGRPQHF,TRBJ1-5,TRBV7-3
CASSPWSSGNTIYF,TRBJ1-3,TRBV18
CASSLPKGREFMNTEAFF,TRBJ1-1,TRBV5-6
CASSLDYPKGGNTEAFF,TRBJ1-1,TRBV5-1
CASSVDRAGYGGYTF,TRBJ1-2,TRBV9
CASRTSGGFTDTQYF,TRBJ2-3,TRBV2
CAWILKRNTEAFF,TRBJ1-1,TRBV30
CASSFTSGTSNEQFF,TRBJ2-1,TRBV7-2
CSVESLDRAETQYF,TRBJ2-5,TRBV29-1
CASSLTSGGDTQYF,TRBJ2-3,TRBV5-1
CASKESSHNYGYTF,TRBJ1-2,TRBV6-1
CASNRGLAVGETQYF,TRBJ2-5,TRBV7-6
CASSSLGQGAAGYTF,TRBJ1-2,TRBV5-6
CASRVGTSYGYTF,TRBJ1-2,TRBV9
CSVGTGGTEAFF,TRBJ1-1,TRBV29-1
CASSLGGGAWTYF,TRBJ2-5,TRBV7-2
CASGADPSTDTQYF,TRBJ2-3,TRBV25-1
CASSREGSYNEQFF,TRBJ2-1,TRBV5-1
CASSGVAKNIQYF,TRBJ2-4,TRBV7-2
CASSLGQLDEKLFF,TRBJ1-4,TRBV6-5
CASSRSGTAAYGYTF,TRBJ1-2,TRBV9
CATSRGPSGEQFF,TRBJ2-1,TRBV15
CASSQDSPGDNEQFF,TRBJ2-1,TRBV5-4
CSATEDGELFF,TRBJ2-2,TRBV20-1
CASSQDGTLTDTQYF,TRBJ2-3,TRBV14
CAISGTGGDHSYEQYF,TRBJ2-7,TRBV10-3
CASSQDRGTLGAEQYF,TRBJ2-7,TRBV4-3
CAWGSGAEETQYF,TRBJ2-5,TRBV30
CASSQEGYNYGYTF,TRBJ1-2,TRBV4-3
CSVAWTRTDTQYF,TRBJ2-3,TRBV29-1
CASSLTGMLRAFF,TRBJ1-1,TRBV5-5
CASSFQGQGEETQYF,TRBJ2-5,TRBV5-1
CASSLSTSDTQYF,TRBJ2-3,TRBV11-2
CASTFEQDYGYTF,TRBJ1-2,TRBV13
CASSTLAGAANEQFF,TRBJ2-1,TRBV6-5
CASSAFWGQGYEQYF,TRBJ2-7,TRBV2
CASRIPGLNEQYF,TRBJ2-7,TRBV7-2
CASSRLAGPGELFF,TRBJ2-2,TRBV7-2
CASSAHRGGISYSPLHF,TRBJ1-6,TRBV25-1